Sequencing of this TCR beta chain was carried out in a study of shared clonotypes between healthy human individuals. Background on the study: There were three CD4 naive, three CD4 memory, two CD8 naive and one CD8 memory plates per donor.

Regarding this clone: Its specificity is unknown.

Germline CDR1 reads SGHDT; CDR2 reads YYEEEE. This CDR3 has 14 amino acids. The trim removed 4 bases at V and 6 bases at J, leaving 8 bases unmatched. The assay was immunoSEQ multiplex PCR, and TCRdb's table has in-frame clones only and misses some. The sample has 2 million to 3 million clones; approximately 90% are singletons. Findings and limits, study-wide: Few donors limited the genetic and exposure-history diversity represented.

The V call is TRBV5-6, the J call TRBJ1-2; 8 positions agree with TRBD1. This clonotype originated in a man aged 18 to 30 in good health. Material for sequencing was naive CD4+ T cells sorted from blood. Subset in this sample: CD45RA+ positively selected. CDR3 bases: TGTGCCAGCAGCACCTTGGACAGGGAGAATGGCTACACCTTC. This gives the protein CASSTLDRENGYTF.